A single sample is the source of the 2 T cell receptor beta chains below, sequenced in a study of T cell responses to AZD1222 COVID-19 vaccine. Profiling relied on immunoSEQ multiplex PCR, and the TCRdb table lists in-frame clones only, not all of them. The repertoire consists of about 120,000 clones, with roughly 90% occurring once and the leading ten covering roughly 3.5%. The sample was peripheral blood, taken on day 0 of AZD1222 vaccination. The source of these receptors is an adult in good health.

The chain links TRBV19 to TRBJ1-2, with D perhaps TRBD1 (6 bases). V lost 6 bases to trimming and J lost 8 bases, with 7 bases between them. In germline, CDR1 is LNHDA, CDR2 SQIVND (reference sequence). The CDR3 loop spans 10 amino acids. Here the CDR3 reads CASRDRGYTF. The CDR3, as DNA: TGTGCCAGTAGGGACAGAGGCTACACCTTC.

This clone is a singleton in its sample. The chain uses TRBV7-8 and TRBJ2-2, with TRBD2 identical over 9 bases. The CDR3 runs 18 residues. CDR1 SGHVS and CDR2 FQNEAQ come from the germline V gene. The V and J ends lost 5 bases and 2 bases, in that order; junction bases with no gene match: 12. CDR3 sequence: CASSPVAGAARNTGELFF. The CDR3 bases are TGTGCCAGCAGCCCCGTAGCGGGGGCTGCCAGAAACACCGGGGAGCTGTTTTTT.